The entry that follows covers one T cell receptor beta chain sequence. Its specificity is unknown. The data stem from a study of CD8 T cells in Susac syndrome. Study results and limitations: The study conceded that relatively few individuals underwent its TCR sequencing and HLA analysis.

Peripheral blood CD8+ and CD4+ T cells were profiled by TCR beta sequencing. Relapsing-remitting disease, either stable or active, was present in the treatment-naive patients who were the multiple sclerosis controls. Random hexamers primed reverse transcription of about 0.5 to 1 ug RNA. The TCR beta CDR3 was amplified by immunoSEQ multiplex PCR across 54 Vbeta, 13 Jbeta. TCRdb ran MiXCR on the immunoSEQ multiplex PCR reads and lists one entry per CDR3 protein. This table has 100,000 to 150,000 distinct CDR3 sequences, roughly 76% appearing once. CDR3 length: 16 residues. V shed 0 bases and J shed 1 base, with 12 bases lying between them. Germline values: CDR1 MGHRA, CDR2 YSYEKL.

Sequencing was carried out using CD8+ T cells from PBMCs. This sequence joins TRBV4-1 and TRBJ1-2; D not resolved. The TCR was taken from a human donor with multiple sclerosis. The CDR3 sequence: CASSQDLGKSNYGYTF. The CDR3 DNA sequence: TGCGCCAGCAGCCAAGATTTAGGAAAAAGTAACTATGGCTACACCTTC.